This T cell receptor (beta chain) derives from a study of identical twins (dated by TCRdb to 2016 to 2017). About the study as a whole: To test whether fetal clonotypes persist, the study used deep sequencing on TCR alpha and beta repertoires from monozygotic twins, unrelated adults of various ages, and cord blood. Replicate twin experiments were performed at different times using different library preparation protocols to rule out contamination.

Library preparation used 5' RACE. The sequencing machine was an Illumina HiSeq 2000. A universal primer binding site was introduced by template switching, and a unique molecular identifier was present in the final cDNA, enabling accurate counting of TCR cDNA molecules. Specific primers in the conserved constant-segment region were used to synthesize first-strand cDNA for the TCR alpha and beta chains. To control for contamination, every cDNA library was double barcoded, receiving both a SMART-Mk sample barcode and Illumina barcodes. Two successive PCR steps introduced TruSeq adapter sequences along with Illumina sample barcodes. Sequencing of the TCR alpha and beta cDNA libraries was done on the Illumina HiSeq platform using custom primers. As for the authors' bioinformatics: MiGEC was used to process raw reads and extract unique molecular identifiers, and MiXCR was used to find CDR3 positions. Recombination models were inferred per individual with the repgenHMM and IGoR tools using an EM algorithm. The tcR package in R was used for shared clonotype analysis, with sharing normalized by the product of cloneset sizes. To study raw recombination free of thymic and clonal selection effects, out-of-frame nonproductive sequences were analyzed. TCRdb reworked the public reads: Q25 trimming with fastp, MiXCR clone assembly, productive beta chains retained. Identical CDR3 proteins give one entry, which carries the most common genes and DNA. TCRdb, not the authors, supplied the V and J calls. The sample table lists 1,800,000 or so distinct CDR3 sequences, more than 30% of them with a count of one. About 0.27% of the sample lies in the top ten.

Every donor was a healthy Caucasian. What the authors observed across the whole study: Invariant T cells such as MAIT and iNKT could partly confound zero-insertion analyses, although diverse VJ usage argued against such confounding for most clonotypes. Fewer insertions were carried by abundant cord blood beta clonotypes; a weaker similar trend was observed in young adult naive repertoires, while no such trend was observed in memory repertoires. Out-of-frame TCR alpha sharing in monozygotic twins was systematically underestimated by recombination models, whereas sharing between unrelated individuals was in agreement with the recombination models. Out-of-frame TCR alpha sequences shared between twins showed an excess of low generation-probability sequences compared with coincidental sharing between unrelated individuals. A weaker excess of twin sharing was found in beta out-of-frame sequences because the signal-to-noise ratio was lowered by fewer shared sequences. Because the same donors could not be followed over many years, the conclusions relied on cross-sectional statistical analysis.

There are 17 amino acids in the CDR3, from cysteine to phenylalanine inclusive. Only the CDR3 region is kept as DNA, spanning 51 bases read in frame from base 1. CDR1 and CDR2 (DFQATT, SNEGSKA) derive from the germline V gene (reference sequence). At the junction V is shortened by 6 bases and J by 4 bases; bases outside the gene matches: 9. Turning to this clonotype: The antigen it recognizes is unknown. No base quality values were provided; no much bigger clone lies one nucleotide off.

The source is a newborn girl in good health. The material sequenced was cord blood. The sequence links TRBV20-1 to TRBJ2-1, with 16 junctional bases fitting TRBD2. For the CDR3, the sequence is CSADGTSGRAWYNEQFF. Here is the DNA: TGCAGTGCAGACGGGACTAGCGGGAGGGCCTGGTACAATGAGCAGTTCTTC.